A selection of T cell receptor beta chains follows, all from one sample in a study of CD8 T cells in ankylosing spondylitis. TCRdb re-derived calls from the 5' RACE reads in MiXCR, one entry per CDR3 protein. The data contain approximately 140,000 distinct CDR3 sequences, 7% to 10% of them singletons. The specimen sequenced was blood, either unsorted or a sorted T cell fraction (not recorded which). All receptors come from a male donor with ankylosing spondylitis or in good health (not recorded which). CDR3s include the opening cysteine and the closing phenylalanine or tryptophan. The D gene is left open where the match is weak. Clone size is not always given. Where it is, it says once, few, many or a class for expanded clones.

j_gene: TRBJ2-7; d_gene: .; v_gene: TRBV20-1; abundance: .; CDR3aa: CSARDQEGVGEQYF; CDR3nt: TGCAGTGCTAGAGATCAGGAGGGAGTTGGCGAGCAGTACTTC
j_gene: TRBJ2-7; d_gene: .; v_gene: TRBV28; abundance: many; CDR3aa: CASRTHGDGIYEQYF; CDR3nt: TGTGCCAGCAGAACCCACGGTGACGGAATCTACGAGCAGTACTTC
j_gene: TRBJ2-2; d_gene: .; v_gene: TRBV15; abundance: few; CDR3aa: CATSRDDGLNTGELFF; CDR3nt: TGTGCCACCAGCAGAGATGATGGATTAAACACCGGGGAGCTGTTTTTT
j_gene: TRBJ2-1; d_gene: TRBD2; v_gene: TRBV5-4; abundance: few; CDR3aa: CASGRGGSGINEQFF; CDR3nt: TGTGCCAGCGGCCGGGGGGGTAGCGGGATTAATGAGCAGTTCTTC
j_gene: TRBJ2-7; d_gene: .; v_gene: TRBV29-1; abundance: .; CDR3aa: CSVATTGGSYEQYF; CDR3nt: TGCAGCGTCGCCACGACAGGTGGTTCCTACGAGCAGTACTTC
j_gene: TRBJ2-7; d_gene: .; v_gene: TRBV6-1; abundance: many; CDR3aa: CASRRGPGASYEQYF; CDR3nt: TGTGCCAGCAGACGGGGACCCGGGGCCTCCTACGAGCAGTACTTC
j_gene: TRBJ2-7; d_gene: TRBD1; v_gene: TRBV5-1; abundance: few; CDR3aa: CASSPAGQGIYEQYF; CDR3nt: TGCGCCAGCAGCCCCGCGGGACAGGGGATCTACGAGCAGTACTTC
j_gene: TRBJ2-7; d_gene: TRBD2; v_gene: TRBV7-6; abundance: many; CDR3aa: CASSLVDSGSGYEQYF; CDR3nt: TGTGCCAGCAGCTTAGTCGATAGCGGGAGTGGCTACGAGCAGTACTTC
j_gene: TRBJ2-3; d_gene: .; v_gene: TRBV20-1; abundance: many; CDR3aa: CSARAEEGLSTDTQYF; CDR3nt: TGCAGTGCTAGAGCAGAAGAGGGACTGAGCACAGATACGCAGTATTTT
j_gene: TRBJ2-1; d_gene: TRBD2; v_gene: TRBV12-3/TRBV12-4; abundance: few; CDR3aa: CASSPLAGVGNEQFF; CDR3nt: TGTGCCAGCAGCCCTCTAGCGGGAGTGGGTAATGAGCAGTTCTTC
j_gene: TRBJ2-7; d_gene: TRBD1; v_gene: TRBV6-2/TRBV6-3; abundance: many; CDR3aa: CASSDPGQAGEQYF; CDR3nt: TGTGCCAGCAGTGATCCGGGACAGGCGGGCGAGCAGTACTTC
j_gene: TRBJ2-3; d_gene: TRBD2; v_gene: TRBV20-1; abundance: many; CDR3aa: CSADGLAGFTDTQYF; CDR3nt: TGCAGTGCTGACGGACTAGCGGGATTTACAGATACGCAGTATTTT
j_gene: TRBJ2-2; d_gene: .; v_gene: TRBV9; abundance: many; CDR3aa: CASSETGTINTGELFF; CDR3nt: TGTGCCAGCAGCGAGACCGGGACAATCAACACCGGGGAGCTGTTTTTT
j_gene: TRBJ2-7; d_gene: .; v_gene: TRBV7-9; abundance: .; CDR3aa: CASQRGSSYEQYF; CDR3nt: TGTGCCAGCCAACGTGGGAGCTCCTACGAGCAGTACTTC
j_gene: TRBJ2-6; d_gene: .; v_gene: TRBV2; abundance: once; CDR3aa: CASSVAGARYLTSGANVLAF; CDR3nt: TGTGCCAGCAGTGTGGCAGGGGCGCGGTATTTGACGTCTGGGGCCAACGTCCTGGCTTTC
j_gene: TRBJ2-3; d_gene: TRBD2; v_gene: TRBV7-2; abundance: many; CDR3aa: CASSLGFRTRNTDTQYF; CDR3nt: TGTGCCAGCAGCTTAGGGTTCAGGACTAGGAACACAGATACGCAGTATTTT
j_gene: TRBJ1-2; d_gene: .; v_gene: TRBV7-2; abundance: .; CDR3aa: CASSLEGRRGYTF; CDR3nt: TGTGCCAGCAGCTTAGAAGGGAGGAGAGGCTACACCTTC
j_gene: TRBJ1-1; d_gene: .; v_gene: TRBV20-1; abundance: many; CDR3aa: CSASDLVGGSTEAFF; CDR3nt: TGCAGTGCTAGTGACCTAGTCGGCGGGTCCACTGAAGCTTTCTTT
j_gene: TRBJ2-1; d_gene: TRBD2; v_gene: TRBV12-3/TRBV12-4; abundance: many; CDR3aa: CASSSSLGLAGGDKGNEQFF; CDR3nt: TGTGCCAGCAGTTCTTCCCTTGGACTAGCGGGAGGGGACAAGGGTAATGAGCAGTTCTTC
j_gene: TRBJ2-1; d_gene: TRBD2; v_gene: TRBV4-2; abundance: .; CDR3aa: CASSQFSGTSRNEQFF; CDR3nt: TGTGCCAGCAGCCAGTTTTCCGGGACTAGTCGCAATGAGCAGTTCTTC
j_gene: TRBJ2-4; d_gene: TRBD1; v_gene: TRBV18; abundance: few; CDR3aa: CASSTGQGSAKNIQYF; CDR3nt: TGTGCCAGCTCAACTGGACAGGGATCAGCCAAAAACATTCAGTACTTC
j_gene: TRBJ2-1; d_gene: .; v_gene: TRBV12-3/TRBV12-4; abundance: few; CDR3aa: CASSVPSGDNEQFF; CDR3nt: TGTGCCAGCAGTGTTCCTTCAGGGGACAATGAGCAGTTCTTC
j_gene: TRBJ2-5; d_gene: TRBD2; v_gene: TRBV7-8; abundance: many; CDR3aa: CASSLTFSGVEETQYF; CDR3nt: TGTGCCAGCAGCTTAACTTTTAGCGGGGTGGAAGAGACCCAGTACTTC
j_gene: TRBJ2-7; d_gene: .; v_gene: TRBV20-1; abundance: many; CDR3aa: CSARPGLGEQYF; CDR3nt: TGCAGTGCTAGGCCAGGGCTAGGCGAGCAGTACTTC
j_gene: TRBJ2-2; d_gene: .; v_gene: TRBV19; abundance: many; CDR3aa: CASSNAGSAGELFF; CDR3nt: TGTGCCAGTAGTAATGCAGGCTCGGCCGGGGAGCTGTTTTTT
j_gene: TRBJ2-1; d_gene: TRBD2; v_gene: TRBV4-2; abundance: many; CDR3aa: CASSQGPSGKIQFF; CDR3nt: TGTGCCAGCAGCCAAGGACCTAGCGGGAAAATCCAATTCTTC
j_gene: TRBJ2-1; d_gene: TRBD2; v_gene: TRBV12-3/TRBV12-4; abundance: many; CDR3aa: CASSSPFAGGAYNEQFF; CDR3nt: TGTGCCAGCAGTTCCCCCTTCGCGGGGGGGGCCTACAATGAGCAGTTCTTC
j_gene: TRBJ2-7; d_gene: .; v_gene: TRBV5-5; abundance: many; CDR3aa: CASSPDTYEQYF; CDR3nt: TGTGCCAGCAGCCCGGATACCTACGAGCAGTACTTC
j_gene: TRBJ2-1; d_gene: TRBD2; v_gene: TRBV29-1; abundance: .; CDR3aa: CSVEDWTSSLYNEQFF; CDR3nt: TGCAGCGTGGAAGACTGGACTAGCAGCCTTTACAATGAGCAGTTCTTC
j_gene: TRBJ2-1; d_gene: .; v_gene: TRBV10-3; abundance: many; CDR3aa: CAISESGNNEQFF; CDR3nt: TGTGCCATCAGTGAGTCGGGGAACAATGAGCAGTTCTTC
j_gene: TRBJ2-1; d_gene: TRBD2; v_gene: TRBV7-3; abundance: many; CDR3aa: CASSLTGSSGYNEQFF; CDR3nt: TGTGCCAGCAGCTTAACGGGGTCTAGCGGTTACAATGAGCAGTTCTTC
j_gene: TRBJ2-7; d_gene: TRBD1; v_gene: TRBV28; abundance: .; CDR3aa: CASSLGTGGFKFYEQYF; CDR3nt: TGTGCCAGCAGCCTAGGGACAGGGGGCTTTAAATTCTACGAGCAGTACTTC
j_gene: TRBJ2-2; d_gene: .; v_gene: TRBV7-2; abundance: many; CDR3aa: CASSLAMAGTGELFF; CDR3nt: TGTGCCAGCAGCTTAGCGATGGCAGGGACCGGGGAGCTGTTTTTT
j_gene: TRBJ2-2; d_gene: .; v_gene: TRBV9; abundance: many; CDR3aa: CASSVSESRANTGELFF; CDR3nt: TGTGCCAGCAGCGTATCCGAGAGCAGGGCGAACACCGGGGAGCTGTTTTTT
j_gene: TRBJ2-1; d_gene: .; v_gene: TRBV20-1; abundance: .; CDR3aa: CCGDTQLYNEQFF; CDR3nt: TGCTGTGGAGACACTCAACTCTACAATGAGCAGTTCTTC
j_gene: TRBJ1-5; d_gene: .; v_gene: TRBV29-1; abundance: .; CDR3aa: CSVGDTYNQPQHF; CDR3nt: TGCAGCGTTGGTGACACATACAATCAGCCCCAGCATTTT
j_gene: TRBJ2-7; d_gene: TRBD2; v_gene: TRBV20-1; abundance: .; CDR3aa: CSAKGLINYEQYF; CDR3nt: TGCAGTGCTAAGGGACTAATCAACTACGAGCAGTACTTC
j_gene: TRBJ2-1; d_gene: .; v_gene: TRBV7-2; abundance: many; CDR3aa: CASRDSVEQFF; CDR3nt: TGTGCCAGCAGAGATAGCGTCGAGCAGTTCTTC
j_gene: TRBJ2-5; d_gene: .; v_gene: TRBV2; abundance: many; CDR3aa: CASSPTPYRQRAPKETQYF; CDR3nt: TGTGCCAGCAGTCCGACCCCATACCGACAGAGGGCCCCGAAAGAGACCCAGTACTTC
j_gene: TRBJ1-5; d_gene: .; v_gene: TRBV5-1; abundance: many; CDR3aa: CASSPSSGYQPQHF; CDR3nt: TGCGCCAGCAGCCCTTCATCTGGGTATCAGCCCCAGCATTTT
j_gene: TRBJ2-1; d_gene: TRBD2; v_gene: TRBV7-3; abundance: .; CDR3aa: CASSPTSGSANEQFF; CDR3nt: TGTGCCAGCAGCCCGACTAGCGGGAGTGCAAATGAGCAGTTCTTC
j_gene: TRBJ1-1; d_gene: .; v_gene: TRBV5-1; abundance: .; CDR3aa: CASSLGGVMFGTEAFF; CDR3nt: TGCGCCAGCAGCTTGGGTGGGGTCATGTTCGGGACTGAAGCTTTCTTT
j_gene: TRBJ2-3; d_gene: TRBD2; v_gene: TRBV5-1; abundance: many; CDR3aa: CASNRGTSGRTDTQYF; CDR3nt: TGCGCCAGCAATCGGGGGACTAGCGGGAGGACAGATACGCAGTATTTT
j_gene: TRBJ2-1; d_gene: .; v_gene: TRBV7-2; abundance: few; CDR3aa: CASSPSGPRLFF; CDR3nt: TGTGCCAGCAGCCCCTCGGGACCACGGCTGTTCTTC
j_gene: TRBJ2-3; d_gene: .; v_gene: TRBV20-1; abundance: few; CDR3aa: CSAIDRIITDTQYF; CDR3nt: TGCAGTGCCATTGACAGAATAATCACAGATACGCAGTATTTT
j_gene: TRBJ2-7; d_gene: .; v_gene: TRBV10-3; abundance: many; CDR3aa: CAISGTMYEQYF; CDR3nt: TGTGCCATCAGTGGGACTATGTACGAGCAGTACTTC
j_gene: TRBJ2-7; d_gene: TRBD2; v_gene: TRBV29-1; abundance: many; CDR3aa: CSVLWDYGEQYF; CDR3nt: TGCAGCGTACTATGGGACTACGGGGAGCAGTACTTC
j_gene: TRBJ2-7; d_gene: .; v_gene: TRBV20-1; abundance: many; CDR3aa: CSASAGPGDEQYF; CDR3nt: TGCAGTGCTAGCGCGGGGCCAGGGGACGAGCAGTACTTC
j_gene: TRBJ2-7; d_gene: TRBD2; v_gene: TRBV11-1; abundance: .; CDR3aa: CASSLGLAGRFPVYEQYF; CDR3nt: TGTGCCAGCAGTCTTGGACTAGCGGGCCGTTTCCCCGTTTACGAGCAGTACTTC
j_gene: TRBJ2-7; d_gene: .; v_gene: TRBV29-1; abundance: many; CDR3aa: CSVRQTTYEQYF; CDR3nt: TGCAGCGTACGACAGACCACCTACGAGCAGTACTTC
j_gene: TRBJ1-2; d_gene: .; v_gene: TRBV7-6; abundance: .; CDR3aa: CASSSDRTYGYTF; CDR3nt: TGTGCCAGCAGCTCGGACAGAACCTATGGCTACACCTTC
j_gene: TRBJ2-7; d_gene: TRBD1; v_gene: TRBV11-1; abundance: .; CDR3aa: CASSSALGQAPYEQYF; CDR3nt: TGTGCCAGCAGCTCTGCCCTGGGACAGGCCCCCTACGAGCAGTACTTC
j_gene: TRBJ2-7; d_gene: .; v_gene: TRBV12-3/TRBV12-4; abundance: few; CDR3aa: CASSQTRAGGEQYF; CDR3nt: TGTGCCAGCAGCCAAACTCGGGCAGGCGGGGAGCAGTACTTC
j_gene: TRBJ2-7; d_gene: .; v_gene: TRBV29-1; abundance: .; CDR3aa: CSAGTTYEQYF; CDR3nt: TGCAGCGCGGGGACAACCTACGAGCAGTACTTC
j_gene: TRBJ2-3; d_gene: TRBD1; v_gene: TRBV6-1; abundance: .; CDR3aa: CASSATGTGLRNTQYF; CDR3nt: TGTGCCAGCAGTGCCACCGGGACAGGGCTCCGTAATACGCAGTATTTT
j_gene: TRBJ2-7; d_gene: .; v_gene: TRBV27; abundance: many; CDR3aa: CASSQRGSYEQYF; CDR3nt: TGTGCCAGCAGCCAAAGGGGCTCCTACGAGCAGTACTTC
j_gene: TRBJ2-2; d_gene: .; v_gene: TRBV7-2; abundance: many; CDR3aa: CASSLGSDTLTGELFF; CDR3nt: TGTGCCAGCAGCTTAGGGTCGGACACTCTCACCGGGGAGCTGTTTTTT
j_gene: TRBJ2-7; d_gene: TRBD2; v_gene: TRBV19; abundance: .; CDR3aa: CASSRTSEAYEQYF; CDR3nt: TGTGCCAGTAGCCGGACTAGCGAAGCCTACGAGCAGTACTTC
j_gene: TRBJ1-1; d_gene: TRBD1; v_gene: TRBV7-8; abundance: many; CDR3aa: CASSAYTGGARNTEAFF; CDR3nt: TGTGCCAGCAGCGCTTACACAGGGGGTGCGAGGAACACTGAAGCTTTCTTT
j_gene: TRBJ2-4; d_gene: .; v_gene: TRBV30; abundance: few; CDR3aa: CAWSVPGFRAKNIQYF; CDR3nt: TGTGCCTGGAGTGTACCCGGGTTCCGAGCCAAAAACATTCAGTACTTC